This TCR beta chain is drawn from a study of Graves' ophthalmopathy and Graves' hyperthyroidism. Each diagnosis was determined on the basis of clinical symptoms, serum thyroxine, TRAb, thyroid ultrasound and orbital computed tomography. The authors amplified TCR beta CDR3 regions from RNA transcripts. HTBI primers were used in a first-round RT-PCR, which preceded a second-round multiplex PCR. TCRdb reprocessed the multiplex PCR reads with MiXCR, giving one entry per CDR3 protein. The sample shows about 550,000 distinct CDR3 sequences, approximately 37% of them seen only once. The CDR3 spans 19 residues. The trim removed 5 bases at V and 4 bases at J, leaving 22 bases unmatched. Per the germline V gene, CDR1 is MNHEY and CDR2 is SVGAGI. This clonotype was observed at least ten times.

The source material was peripheral blood or thyroid tissue (not recorded which). The rearrangement joins TRBV6-5 to TRBJ1-2; TRBD1 matches at 7 bases. The sequence was obtained from an adult man with Graves' hyperthyroidism. For the CDR3, the DNA is TGTGCCAGCAGTGAAGCATTGGGACAGACTCGCCGCCTAGGCTATGGCTACACCTTC. It codes for CASSEALGQTRRLGYGYTF.